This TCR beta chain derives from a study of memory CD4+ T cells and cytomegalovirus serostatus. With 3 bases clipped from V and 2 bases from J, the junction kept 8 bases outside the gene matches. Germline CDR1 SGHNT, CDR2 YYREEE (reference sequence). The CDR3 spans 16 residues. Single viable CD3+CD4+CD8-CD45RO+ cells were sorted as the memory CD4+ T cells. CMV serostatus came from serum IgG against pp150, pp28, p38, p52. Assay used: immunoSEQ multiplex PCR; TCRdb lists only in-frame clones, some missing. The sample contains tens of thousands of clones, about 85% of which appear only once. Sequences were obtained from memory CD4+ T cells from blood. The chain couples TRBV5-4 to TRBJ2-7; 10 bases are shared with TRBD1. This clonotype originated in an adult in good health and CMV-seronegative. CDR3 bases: TGTGCCAGCAGCTATTCTTCCGGGACAGGGGCCTACGAGCAGTACTTC. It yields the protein CASSYSSGTGAYEQYF.